The next 14 T cell receptor beta chains were all read from a single sample in a study of shared clonotypes between healthy human individuals. Profiling relied on immunoSEQ multiplex PCR, and the TCRdb table lists in-frame clones only, not all of them. This repertoire shows a few hundred thousand clones, about 80% found once; its top ten account for about 12%. The sequenced material came from PBMCs. The origin of the receptors is a middle-aged woman in good health. Some clones in this sample may be carry-over from other donors' samples.

This chain links TRBV2 with TRBJ2-7; 9 bases line up with TRBD1. The CDR3 covers 13 residues. The V gene's germline CDR1 is SNHLY and CDR2 FYNNEI. V gave up 9 bases and J gave up 4 bases; unmatched junction bases: 7. The CDR3 protein is CASVPDRGYEQYF. The CDR3 nucleotides are TGTGCCAGTGTCCCGGACAGGGGATACGAGCAGTACTTC. Combining the CDR3 with reference TRBV2 and TRBJ2-7 gives the whole variable domain EPEVTQTPSHQVTQMGQEVILRCVPISNHLYFYWYRQILGQKVEFLVSFYNNEISEKSEIFDDQFSVERPDGSNFTLKIRSTKLEDSAMYFCASVPDRGYEQYFGPGTRLTVT.

The J gene is TRBJ2-1, the V gene TRBV6-6, with D unresolved. CDR1 and CDR2 (germline): MNHNY, SVGAGI (reference sequence). The CDR3 has 14 amino acids. V lost 2 bases and J lost 6, with 11 bases in between. The CDR3: CASSYGKGPNEQFF. In nucleotides, the CDR3 is TGTGCCAGCAGTTACGGAAAGGGTCCCAATGAGCAGTTCTTC.

This chain connects TRBV19 to TRBJ1-5; no clear D. The CDR3 covers 12 residues. V was clipped by 5 bases and J by 7 bases, with 9 bases between them. The V gene's germline CDR1 is LNHDA and CDR2 SQIVND (reference sequence). This CDR3 is CASSLGAQPQHF. CDR3 coding DNA: TGTGCCAGTAGTCTGGGAGCCCAGCCCCAGCATTTT.

The rearrangement joins TRBV28 to TRBJ1-1; 7 nucleotides line up with TRBD1. V lost 5 bases and J lost 5; bases outside the gene matches: 11. Looked up from germline, CDR1 is MDHEN and CDR2 is SYDVKM. This CDR3 comprises 15 residues. Written as DNA, the CDR3 is TGTGCCAGCAGTACCACAGGGGATGTAGGAACTGAAGCTTTCTTT. This encodes CASSTTGDVGTEAFF.

The J gene is TRBJ1-1, the V gene TRBV28; D is unclear. Germline values: CDR1 MDHEN, CDR2 SYDVKM. V lost 6 bases and J 11 bases, leaving 19 bases between the germline ends. The CDR3 totals 13 residues. The DNA for the CDR3 is TGTGCCAGCAGCCCTGCGGGGAGGGAGGGCGCTTTCTTT. Its translation is CASSPAGREGAFF.

This clone appeared a single time. V gene TRBV11-2 combines with J gene TRBJ2-7; D possibly uses TRBD1 or TRBD2 (5 bases each). V lost 3 bases, J lost 1 base, and 19 bases lay in between. The germline V gene has CDR1 SGHAT and CDR2 FQNNGV. The CDR3 contains 17 residues. For the CDR3, the DNA is TGTGCCAGCAGCTTCGGAAGTGGGGGAGCAGGGTCCTACGAGCAGTACTTC. Translation gives CASSFGSGGAGSYEQYF.

The J gene is TRBJ1-2, the V gene TRBV30; D unclear. Germline CDR1 is GTSNPN and CDR2 is SVGIG (reference sequence). The CDR3 consists of 12 residues. The V end was cut by 2 bases, the J end by 8 bases, with 12 bases between. The CDR3 sequence is CAWSPEARGYTF. The CDR3, as DNA: TGTGCCTGGAGTCCGGAGGCGCGGGGCTACACCTTC.

This chain links TRBV4-2 with TRBJ1-1, with TRBD1 matching over 9 bases. Trimming removed 0 bases from V and 9 bases from J; junction bases left unmatched: 8. Per germline, CDR1 LGHNA and CDR2 YNFKEQ. The CDR3 is made up of 15 amino acids. CDR3 protein: CASSQDGTGSRQAFF. CDR3 coding DNA: TGTGCCAGCAGCCAAGATGGGACAGGGTCCCGGCAAGCTTTCTTT.

This sequence joins TRBV13 and TRBJ2-3; the D is unclear. The CDR3 consists of 15 residues. The V gene lost 2 bases and the J gene lost 0 bases, with 9 bases spanning the gap. CDR1 and CDR2 from the germline V gene are PRHDT and FYEKMQ (reference sequence). This chain's CDR3 is CASSLSGESTDTQYF. CDR3 DNA sequence: TGTGCCAGCAGCTTATCGGGCGAAAGCACAGATACGCAGTATTTT.

The chain is built from TRBV14 and TRBJ2-1, with D possibly TRBD2 on 5 matching bases. CDR1 is SGHDN and CDR2 is FVKESK in the germline V gene. CDR3 size: 17 residues. Trimming shortened V by 1 base and J by 0 bases, and 13 bases separated the two germline ends. CDR3 in amino acids: CASSQGRAASSYNEQFF. The CDR3 nucleotides are TGTGCCAGCAGCCAAGGCCGAGCGGCGAGCTCCTACAATGAGCAGTTCTTC.

For the CDR3, the DNA is TGCAGCGCCGACCTAGCGGGAGAGACCGGGGAGCTGTTTTTT. Residues: CSADLAGETGELFF. The V and J genes are TRBV29-1 and TRBJ2-2; TRBD2 matches 10 bases. This CDR3 has 14 residues. Germline trimming cut 7 bases from V and 5 bases from J; bases unmatched to any gene: 7. Germline values: CDR1 SQVTM, CDR2 ANQGSEA.

This clone occurred once. This chain's CDR3 is CASSFFFGRENTGELFF. The CDR3 coding sequence is TGCGCCAGCAGCTTCTTTTTTGGTAGGGAGAACACCGGGGAGCTGTTTTTT. The V gene is TRBV5-1, the J gene TRBJ2-2; D is unresolved. The CDR3 loop spans 17 amino acids. V lost 2 bases and J lost 1, with 15 bases in between. Germline-derived CDR1 and CDR2 are SGHRS and YFSETQ.

This clone is a singleton in its sample. The chain links TRBV9 to TRBJ2-1; 12 nucleotides agree with TRBD2. V dropped 4 bases and J dropped 2; count of bases not matched to a gene: 7. The CDR3 has 17 residues. Per the germline V gene, CDR1 is SGDLS and CDR2 is YYNGEE. The CDR3 DNA reads TGTGCCAGCAGCCCTAGACTAGCGGGAGCGACCTACAATGAGCAGTTCTTC. It specifies CASSPRLAGATYNEQFF.

The chain links TRBV7-3 to TRBJ2-7; 7 bases are a match to TRBD2. Germline CDR1 SGHTA, CDR2 FQGTGA. The CDR3 spans 15 residues. Losses at the gene ends were 2 bases for V and 3 bases for J; bases not matched to a gene: 7. This CDR3 is CASSLVVGEGYEQYF. CDR3 nucleotide sequence: TGTGCCAGCAGCTTAGTTGTGGGGGAGGGCTACGAGCAGTACTTC.